This T cell receptor (beta chain) was captured in a study of blood T cells in healthy people across ages. The CDR3 spans 12 residues. Looked up from germline, CDR1 is SEHNR and CDR2 is FQNEAQ (reference sequence). Trimming removed 5 bases from V and 10 bases from J; junction bases left unmatched: 5. Together with a sample-barcoded 5' primer, a J-beta primer mix was included in a second PCR lasting roughly 6 to 12 cycles. TCRdb itself ran the 5' RACE reads through MiXCR, one entry per CDR3 protein. Found here are more than 800,000 distinct CDR3 sequences, around 43% of them singletons; the top ten hold 15% to 20%.

The sample consisted of blood. The V gene is TRBV7-9, the J gene TRBJ1-1; 9 nucleotides align to TRBD1. This clonotype was obtained from a woman aged 55 to 70 in good health. The CDR3 loop reads CASSPGQGLAFF. The CDR3, as DNA: TGTGCCAGCAGCCCCGGACAGGGGTTAGCTTTCTTT.